Below are 12 T cell receptor beta chains sequenced from a single sample in a study of long-term antiretroviral therapy in people with HIV. The immunoSEQ assay was v3.0, run at survey level. Sequenced by immunoSEQ multiplex PCR; TCRdb stores in-frame clones only, minus some. The repertoire has about 11,000 clones, approximately 78% of them found once; the top ten carry 13%. The material was unsorted PBMCs, obtained 1.2 years after starting antiretroviral therapy. Receptors originate from a middle-aged man with HIV.

This clone was detected only once. The gene calls are TRBV5-5 and TRBJ2-1; TRBD1 aligns across 7 bases. V gave up 0 bases and J gave up 10 bases; unmatched junction bases: 1. Germline V lookup: CDR1 SGHKS, CDR2 YYEKEE (reference sequence). The CDR3 has 12 amino acids. In DNA form, the CDR3 reads TGTGCCAGCAGCTTGGCCAGGGGGGAGCAGTTCTTC. This sequence encodes CASSLARGEQFF.

This clone was found once. The rearrangement links TRBV5-1 to TRBJ2-7; 7 nucleotides line up with TRBD1. Germline loops: CDR1 SGHRS, CDR2 YFSETQ. The CDR3 has 14 amino acids. After removal of 1 base from V and 2 bases from J, the junction contained 3 bases not matched to a gene. As DNA, the CDR3 is TGCGCCAGCAGCTTGAAGGGGGCCACCTACGAGCAGTACTTC. Protein sequence: CASSLKGATYEQYF. Together with reference TRBV5-1 and TRBJ2-7, the CDR3 gives the full variable domain: KAGVTQTPRYLIKTRGQQVTLSCSPISGHRSVSWYQQTPGQGLQFLFEYFSETQRNKGNFPGRFSGRQFSNSRSEMNVSTLELGDSALYLCASSLKGATYEQYFGPGTRLTVT.

This sequence joins TRBV13 and TRBJ1-1; D may be TRBD1 (6 bases). The V end was cut by 4 bases, the J end by 8 bases, with 11 bases between. This CDR3 is 12 amino acids long. Germline V gene data show CDR1 as PRHDT and CDR2 as FYEKMQ (reference sequence). The CDR3 region has the DNA TGTGCCAGCAGCTCCGGACAGACGGAAGCTTTCTTT. It specifies CASSSGQTEAFF.

The V gene is TRBV7-9, the J gene TRBJ1-2; 7 bases fit TRBD1. Germline CDR1 reads SEHNR; CDR2 reads FQNEAQ (reference sequence). Trimming removed 1 base from V and 0 bases from J; junction bases left unmatched: 2. CDR3 size: 15 residues. The DNA of the CDR3 is TGTGCCAGCAGCTTAGACCAGGGGGCTAACTATGGCTACACCTTC. It specifies CASSLDQGANYGYTF.

This clone was counted a few times. The chain has TRBV11-2 and TRBJ1-1; D remains ambiguous. V was cut by 5 bases and J by 5 bases, with 12 bases left in between. The CDR3 has 13 residues. Germline CDR1 SGHAT, CDR2 FQNNGV. CDR3 loop: CASSPSAGTEAFF. The CDR3 DNA sequence: TGTGCCAGCAGCCCTTCGGCGGGGACTGAAGCTTTCTTT.

The chain carries TRBV6-6 and TRBJ2-3; no clear D gene. The CDR3 extends over 14 amino acids. Germline assignment: CDR1 MNHNY and CDR2 SVGAGI (reference sequence). V was cut by 0 bases and J by 1 base, with 5 bases left in between. CDR3 amino acids: CASSYSTRTDTQYF. The CDR3 DNA reads TGTGCCAGCAGTTACTCGACACGCACAGATACGCAGTATTTT.

V and J are TRBV4-3 and TRBJ1-1; D not resolved. The V gene's germline CDR1 is LGHNA and CDR2 YSLEER. With 0 bases removed from V and 2 bases from J, the gap between germline ends came to 7 bases. CDR3 length equals 14 residues. The CDR3 sequence: CASSQDQGNTEAFF. CDR3 nucleotide sequence: TGCGCCAGCAGCCAAGATCAAGGAAACACTGAAGCTTTCTTT.

The chain joins TRBV18 to TRBJ1-6; 9 bases are shared with TRBD1. With 3 bases clipped from V and 8 bases from J, the junction kept 5 bases outside the gene matches. The CDR3 sequence is 15 residues long. Per the germline V gene, CDR1 is KGHSH and CDR2 is LQKENI. The CDR3 loop reads CASSPLQGADSPLHF. The CDR3 DNA reads as TGTGCCAGCTCACCTTTACAGGGGGCAGATTCACCCCTCCACTTT.

The genes are TRBV6-5 and TRBJ2-1; 7 bases agree with TRBD2. The junction had 4 bases not matched to a gene; V was cut back by 2 bases and J by 3 bases. The CDR3 has 15 amino acids. Germline CDR1 is MNHEY and CDR2 is SVGAGI. The CDR3 reads CASSYTGGNYNEQFF. The CDR3, as DNA: TGTGCCAGCAGTTACACGGGGGGTAACTACAATGAGCAGTTCTTC.

The chain links TRBV19 to TRBJ1-2, with unresolved D. Trimming removed 3 bases at V and 4 bases at J, with 15 bases between. The germline V gene encodes CDR1 LNHDA and CDR2 SQIVND (reference sequence). This CDR3 is built from 15 residues. This CDR3 reads CASSMESGLTYGYTF. The CDR3 DNA reads as TGTGCCAGTAGTATGGAGTCTGGACTCACCTATGGCTACACCTTC.

V usage is TRBV30 and J usage is TRBJ2-1, with 7 nucleotides matching TRBD1. V was pared by 1 base and J by 10 bases, with 4 bases of the junction left unmatched. Germline V CDR1 and CDR2: GTSNPN, SVGIG (reference sequence). This CDR3 has 12 residues. The CDR3 region is CAWSEQGNEQFF. CDR3 sequence (DNA): TGTGCCTGGAGTGAACAGGGGAACGAGCAGTTCTTC. Together with reference TRBV30 and TRBJ2-1, the CDR3 gives the full variable domain: SQTIHQWPATLVQPVGSPLSLECTVEGTSNPNLYWYRQAAGRGLQLLFYSVGIGQISSEVPQNLSASRPQDRQFILSSKKLLLSDSGFYLCAWSEQGNEQFFGPGTRLTVL.

The chain is built from TRBV28 and TRBJ1-2; TRBD1 agrees at 7 bases. Losses at the gene ends were 6 bases for V and 2 bases for J; bases not matched to a gene: 3. The germline CDR1 and CDR2 sequences are MDHEN and SYDVKM. This CDR3 region has 13 residues. In DNA form, the CDR3 reads TGTGCCAGCAGCAGGGGACAGAACTATGGCTACACCTTC. Translation gives CASSRGQNYGYTF.